Presented here are 19 T cell receptor beta chains from one specimen sequenced in a study of shared clonotypes between healthy human individuals (dated by TCRdb to the early 2020s). The receptor library was made with the immunoSEQ multiplex PCR assay. TCRdb stores this immuneACCESS table with in-frame sequences only. Part of the clones is absent; in the studies checked, under half of the shortfall reflects unresolved V genes, and no reason is known for the rest. For this sample there are 2 million to 2.5 million clones; 93% appear just once. The top ten clonotypes cover more than 0.35% of the sample. Input material: naive CD4+ T cells from PBMCs. Reading the label with the study, this specimen's cell subset or site is: CD45RA+ positively selected. All receptors derive from a man younger than 35 in good health. Some clones in this sample may be carry-over from other donors' samples.

The chain employs TRBV28 and TRBJ2-4; D might be TRBD1 (6 bases). Trimming pared 6 bases from V and 14 bases from J, leaving 23 bases between. This CDR3 region has 14 residues. CDR1 and CDR2 (germline): MDHEN, SYDVKM. In nucleotides, the CDR3 is TGTGCCAGCAGCCCTCTCCAAGGGGGAGATGAGGAGTACTTC. This encodes CASSPLQGGDEEYF. Supplemented by reference TRBV28 and TRBJ2-4, the full variable domain reads DVKVTQSSRYLVKRTGEKVFLECVQDMDHENMFWYRQDPGLGLRLIYFSYDVKMKEKGDIPEGYSVSREKKERFSLILESASTNQTSMYLCASSPLQGGDEEYFGAGTRLSVL.

The CDR3 loop reads CAWSVRPGGTEAFF. CDR3 coding DNA: TGTGCCTGGAGTGTGCGCCCGGGGGGTACTGAAGCTTTCTTT. The rearrangement joins TRBV30 to TRBJ1-1; possibly TRBD1 for D (5 bases). This CDR3 has 14 amino acids. V was shortened by 0 bases and J by 5 bases, with 13 bases between the two germline ends. The germline V gene encodes CDR1 GTSNPN and CDR2 SVGIG (reference sequence).

The rearrangement uses TRBV5-1 and TRBJ2-1, with TRBD2 matching over 9 bases. CDR3 length equals 14 residues. V was pared by 6 bases and J by 9 bases, with 10 bases of the junction left unmatched. The germline V gene encodes CDR1 SGHRS and CDR2 YFSETQ. The CDR3 protein is CASMREGLQGEQFF. The CDR3 DNA follows: TGCGCCAGCATGCGGGAGGGCCTTCAGGGTGAGCAGTTCTTC.

This rearrangement joins TRBV5-1 to TRBJ2-7; TRBD2 might be the D (6 bases). V was pared by 5 bases and J by 0 bases, with 9 bases between. Germline CDR1 and CDR2: SGHRS and YFSETQ. The CDR3 has 13 residues. The chain's CDR3 is CASRYGGSYEQYF. CDR3 bases: TGCGCCAGCAGATACGGGGGCTCCTACGAGCAGTACTTC.

In its sample, this clone was seen once. The chain combines TRBV15 with TRBJ1-1; TRBD1 matches at 7 bases. The germline V gene encodes CDR1 LNHNV and CDR2 YYDKDF (reference sequence). The CDR3 totals 15 residues. The junction had 17 bases not matched to a gene; V was cut back by 8 bases and J by 8 bases. The CDR3 DNA follows: TGTGCCACCTCCCTTCGGCAAGGGATAGGGGGCGAAGCTTTCTTT. This codes for CATSLRQGIGGEAFF.

The chain uses TRBV15 and TRBJ1-5; TRBD1 matches 12 bases. CDR1 and CDR2 (germline): LNHNV, YYDKDF (reference sequence). The length of the CDR3 is 17 residues. V trimming: 1 base; J trimming: 4 bases; junction bases outside the gene matches: 5. The CDR3 DNA is TGTGCCACCAGCAGAGTAGGGACAGGGGGCAGAAATCAGCCCCAGCATTTT. This codes for CATSRVGTGGRNQPQHF.

A single count supports this clone. The chain has TRBV7-8 and TRBJ2-1; 15 nucleotides agree with TRBD2. Germline CDR1 SGHVS, CDR2 FQNEAQ. V shed 5 bases and J 8 bases; nucleotides not matched to a gene: 22. The CDR3 has 21 residues. The CDR3 region has the DNA TGTGCCAGCAGCCAAAAGGGAGTTTTGTGGGGACTAGCGGGAGGTAAGGATGAGCAGTTCTTC. Translation: CASSQKGVLWGLAGGKDEQFF.

The J gene is TRBJ2-3, the V gene TRBV5-1; 9 bases map to TRBD1. V lost 5 bases to trimming and J lost 3 bases; unmatched junction nucleotides: 7. Germline V gene sequence: CDR1 SGHRS, CDR2 YFSETQ. The CDR3 has 15 residues. CDR3 nucleotides: TGCGCCAGCAGTCGGGCCGGGACAGGGACAGATACGCAGTATTTT. Translation: CASSRAGTGTDTQYF. Variable domain in full (rest from reference TRBV5-1 and TRBJ2-3): KAGVTQTPRYLIKTRGQQVTLSCSPISGHRSVSWYQQTPGQGLQFLFEYFSETQRNKGNFPGRFSGRQFSNSRSEMNVSTLELGDSALYLCASSRAGTGTDTQYFGPGTRLTVL.

In its sample, this clone was seen once. The CDR3 region has the DNA TGTGCCAGCATCATAGACGGGGAAACGGAGACCCAGTACTTC. Translation: CASIIDGETETQYF. V gene TRBV2 combines with J gene TRBJ2-5; the D gene is possibly TRBD2 (5 bases). CDR3 length: 14 amino acids. Looked up from germline, CDR1 is SNHLY and CDR2 is FYNNEI. The V and J ends lost 7 bases and 5 bases respectively, with 17 bases between them.

CDR3 in DNA: TGTGCCAGCAGTGGGACACCCGACAATGAGCAGTTCTTC. Translating gives CASSGTPDNEQFF. The V call is TRBV28, the J call TRBJ2-1; the D gene is possibly TRBD1 (6 bases). The CDR3 length is 13 residues. From germline, CDR1 is MDHEN and CDR2 SYDVKM. Trimming stripped 5 bases from V and 5 bases from J, with 10 bases between.

The chain has TRBV19 and TRBJ2-7; 9 nucleotides align to TRBD1. The V gene end was trimmed by 4 bases and the J gene end by 3 bases; junction bases not matched to a gene: 7. The germline gives CDR1 LNHDA, CDR2 SQIVND (reference sequence). CDR3 length: 15 amino acids. Here the CDR3 reads CASSRTGTGLYEQYF. As DNA, the CDR3 is TGTGCCAGTAGTAGAACCGGGACAGGGCTCTACGAGCAGTACTTC.

The J gene is TRBJ2-1, the V gene TRBV28, with D possibly matching TRBD2 (6 bases). The V end lost 3 bases, the J end lost 0 bases, and 12 bases lay between the germline ends. Germline values: CDR1 MDHEN, CDR2 SYDVKM. The CDR3 loop spans 16 amino acids. CDR3 region: CASSFGVGSSYNEQFF. The CDR3 region has the DNA TGTGCCAGCAGTTTCGGGGTCGGGAGCTCCTACAATGAGCAGTTCTTC.

Only one count was recorded for this clone. The genes are TRBV15 and TRBJ2-5; tentative D call: TRBD1 (6 bases). The CDR3 spans 15 residues. V gave up 3 bases and J gave up 4 bases, with 15 bases separating them. Per germline, CDR1 LNHNV and CDR2 YYDKDF (reference sequence). CDR3 sequence: CATSRYGTKGETQYF. In DNA, the CDR3 is TGTGCCACCAGCAGGTACGGGACAAAGGGAGAGACCCAGTACTTC.

This clone was detected only once. The chain recombines TRBV7-9 with TRBJ2-1; 10 bases fit TRBD2. The CDR3 sequence is 17 residues long. V was pared by 3 bases and J by 3 bases, with 8 bases of the junction left unmatched. Germline CDR1 is SEHNR and CDR2 is FQNEAQ (reference sequence). The CDR3 protein is CASSFGLAVSIYNEQFF. The CDR3 DNA reads TGTGCCAGCAGCTTCGGACTAGCGGTGTCAATCTACAATGAGCAGTTCTTC.

The chain links TRBV5-1 to TRBJ1-2; D call uncertain. CDR3 size: 13 residues. V was trimmed by 1 base and J by 5 bases, leaving 9 bases between them. Germline CDR1 SGHRS, CDR2 YFSETQ. The CDR3 spells CASSLWVSYGYTF. CDR3 DNA: TGCGCCAGCAGCTTGTGGGTATCATATGGCTACACCTTC.

This chain links TRBV5-1 with TRBJ2-2; no clear D gene. The CDR3 has 15 amino acids. CDR1 SGHRS and CDR2 YFSETQ come from the germline V gene. V gave up 4 bases and J gave up 2 bases, with 12 bases separating them. The CDR3 DNA follows: TGCGCCAGCAGCCAAAGGACCAAAAACACCGGGGAGCTGTTTTTT. Encoded protein: CASSQRTKNTGELFF.

V and J are TRBV7-2 and TRBJ2-1; maybe TRBD2 (5 bases). This CDR3 is 16 amino acids long. CDR1 and CDR2 from the germline V gene are SGHTA and FQGNSA. Trimming shortened V by 5 bases and J by 3 bases, and 17 bases separated the two germline ends. CDR3 DNA sequence: TGTGCCAGCAGCCCCAGAGCCGGGATCCTCTACAATGAGCAGTTCTTC. This sequence encodes CASSPRAGILYNEQFF.

This clone has a single count. Other DNA sequences in the sample encode the same CDR3. The chain employs TRBV7-2 and TRBJ1-5; 7 bases are a match to TRBD1. This CDR3 has 13 residues. Germline loops: CDR1 SGHTA, CDR2 FQGNSA. Trimming cost V 5 bases and J 4 bases; bases outside gene matches: 2. The CDR3 region is CASSDRVNQPQHF. CDR3 nucleotide sequence: TGTGCCAGCAGCGACAGGGTTAATCAGCCCCAGCATTTT.

The chain links TRBV11-2 to TRBJ2-7; D may be TRBD2 (6 bases). The CDR3 totals 16 residues. Trimming stripped 4 bases from V and 2 bases from J, with 18 bases between. CDR1 SGHAT and CDR2 FQNNGV come from the germline V gene. The CDR3 here is CASSSPMTGAPYEQYF. CDR3 sequence (DNA): TGTGCCAGCAGCTCCCCCATGACGGGAGCGCCCTACGAGCAGTACTTC.